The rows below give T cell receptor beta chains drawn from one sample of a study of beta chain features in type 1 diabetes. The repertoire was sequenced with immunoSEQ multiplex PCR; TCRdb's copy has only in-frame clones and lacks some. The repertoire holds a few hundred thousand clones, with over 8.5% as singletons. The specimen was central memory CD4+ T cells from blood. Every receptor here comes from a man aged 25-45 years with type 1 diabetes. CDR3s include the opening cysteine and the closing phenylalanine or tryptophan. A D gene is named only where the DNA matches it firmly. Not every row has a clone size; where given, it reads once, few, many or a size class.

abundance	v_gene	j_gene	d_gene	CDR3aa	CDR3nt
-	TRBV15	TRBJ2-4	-	CATSRVAGSVAKNIQYF	TGTGCCACCAGCAGAGTGGCGGGGTCTGTCGCCAAAAACATTCAGTACTTC
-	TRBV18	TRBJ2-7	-	CASSTSPGGQNEQYF	TGTGCCAGCTCTACCTCACCCGGGGGGCAGAACGAGCAGTACTTC
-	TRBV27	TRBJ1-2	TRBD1	CASSLQGANYGYTF	TGTGCCAGCAGTTTACAGGGGGCTAACTATGGCTACACCTTC
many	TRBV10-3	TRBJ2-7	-	CAISPGGSEQYF	TGTGCCATCAGTCCCGGGGGTAGCGAGCAGTACTTC
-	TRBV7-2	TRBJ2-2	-	CASSLATRTGELFF	TGTGCCAGCAGCTTGGCTACCCGGACCGGGGAGCTGTTTTTT
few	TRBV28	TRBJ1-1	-	CASSLMRTEAFF	TGTGCCAGCAGTCTCATGCGGACTGAAGCTTTCTTT
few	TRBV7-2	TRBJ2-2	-	CASSFSEVTGELFF	TGTGCCAGCAGCTTCTCGGAGGTCACCGGGGAGCTGTTTTTT
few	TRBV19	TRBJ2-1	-	CASSRRGSYNEQFF	TGTGCCAGTAGTCGAAGGGGCTCCTACAATGAGCAGTTCTTC
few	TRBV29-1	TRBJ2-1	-	CSVVTGALGWQFF	TGCAGCGTCGTAACCGGGGCCCTCGGTTGGCAGTTCTTC
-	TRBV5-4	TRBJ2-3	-	CASSVEGGTDTQYF	TGTGCCAGCAGCGTTGAAGGGGGCACAGATACGCAGTATTTT
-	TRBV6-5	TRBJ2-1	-	CASRPGTLNSNEQFF	TGTGCCAGCAGACCCGGGACTCTGAACTCTAATGAGCAGTTCTTC
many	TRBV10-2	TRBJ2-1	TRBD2	CASSEAGGLYNEQFF	TGCGCCAGCAGTGAAGCGGGAGGGCTCTACAATGAGCAGTTCTTC
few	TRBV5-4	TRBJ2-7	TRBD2	CASSLKREFSYEQYF	TGTGCCAGCAGCTTGAAGCGGGAGTTCTCCTACGAGCAGTACTTC
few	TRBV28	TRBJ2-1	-	CASSTGAYNEQFF	TGTGCCAGCAGTACCGGGGCTTACAATGAGCAGTTCTTC
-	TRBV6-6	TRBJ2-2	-	CASSYSSSAELFF	TGTGCCAGCAGTTACTCGAGTTCTGCGGAGCTGTTTTTT
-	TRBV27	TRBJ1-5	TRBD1	CAISDRVRQPQHF	TGTGCCATCTCAGACAGGGTCCGCCAGCCCCAGCATTTT
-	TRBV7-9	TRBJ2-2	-	CASSLSAFTGELFF	TGTGCCAGCAGCTTATCAGCCTTCACCGGGGAGCTGTTTTTT
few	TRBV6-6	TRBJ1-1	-	CASRMDKNTEAFF	TGTGCCAGCAGAATGGACAAGAACACTGAAGCTTTCTTT
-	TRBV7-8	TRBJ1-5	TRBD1	CASSLAAQGYNQPQHF	TGTGCCAGCAGCTTAGCTGCACAGGGGTACAATCAGCCCCAGCATTTT
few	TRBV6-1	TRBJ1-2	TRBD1	CASSLQGGLGYGYTF	TGTGCCAGCTCCCTTCAGGGGGGTCTTGGATATGGCTACACCTTC
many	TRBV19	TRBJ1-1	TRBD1	CASSDRALDTEAFF	TGTGCCAGTAGCGACAGGGCGTTGGACACTGAAGCTTTCTTT
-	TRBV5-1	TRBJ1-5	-	CASSLMGLQPRHF	TGCGCCAGCAGCTTGATGGGGCTCCAGCCCCGGCATTTT
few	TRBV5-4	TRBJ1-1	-	CASSQGDGGNTEAFF	TGTGCCAGCAGCCAAGGGGACGGCGGGAACACTGAAGCTTTCTTT
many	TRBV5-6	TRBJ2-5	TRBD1	CASSFGTEETQYF	TGTGCCAGCAGCTTTGGGACAGAAGAGACCCAGTACTTC
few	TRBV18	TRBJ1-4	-	CASSTSRQEKLFF	TGTGCCAGCTCAACTTCCCGGCAGGAAAAACTGTTTTTT
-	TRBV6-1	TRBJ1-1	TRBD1	CASSEHTGGITEAFF	TGTGCCAGCAGCGAACACACAGGGGGCATTACTGAAGCTTTCTTT
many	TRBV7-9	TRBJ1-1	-	CATPGVAVNTEAFF	TGTGCCACGCCGGGGGTAGCGGTGAACACTGAAGCTTTCTTT
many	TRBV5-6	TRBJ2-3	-	CASSLRPEDTQYF	TGTGCCAGCAGCTTGCGGCCCGAAGATACGCAGTATTTT
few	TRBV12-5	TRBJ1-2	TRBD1	CASGSGQGAVNGYTF	TGTGCTAGTGGTTCCGGACAGGGGGCTGTGAATGGCTACACCTTC
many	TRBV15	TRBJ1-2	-	CATSRDMGGYGYTF	TGTGCCACCAGCAGAGACATGGGCGGATATGGCTACACCTTC
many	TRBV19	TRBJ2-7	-	CASSISRIHEQYF	TGTGCCAGTAGTATATCCAGGATCCACGAGCAGTACTTC
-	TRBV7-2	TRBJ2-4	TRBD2	CASSLEASGRAENIQYF	TGTGCCAGCAGCTTGGAGGCTAGCGGGAGGGCCGAAAACATTCAGTACTTC
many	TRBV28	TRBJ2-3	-	CASSLIGSTGSTQYF	TGTGCCAGCAGTTTAATCGGGTCCACAGGGAGTACGCAGTATTTT
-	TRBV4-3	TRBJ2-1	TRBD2	CASSQEGLAGRFF	TGCGCCAGCAGCCAAGAGGGACTAGCGGGAAGATTCTTC
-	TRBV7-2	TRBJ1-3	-	CASSLWGASGNTIYF	TGTGCCAGCAGCTTATGGGGTGCTTCTGGAAACACCATATATTTT
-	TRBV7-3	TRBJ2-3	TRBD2	CASSLTGDGRTDTQYF	TGTGCCAGCAGCTTAACGGGGGACGGGAGGACAGATACGCAGTATTTT
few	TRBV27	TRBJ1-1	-	CASSLRVGGRAFF	TGTGCCAGCAGTTTAAGGGTAGGAGGTAGAGCTTTCTTT
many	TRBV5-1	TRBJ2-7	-	CASSLAAGASYEQYF	TGCGCCAGCAGCTTGGCCGCAGGGGCTTCCTACGAGCAGTACTTC
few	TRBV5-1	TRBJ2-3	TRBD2	CASSLGVVSGRATDTQYF	TGCGCCAGCAGCTTGGGTGTCGTAAGCGGGAGAGCCACAGATACGCAGTATTTT
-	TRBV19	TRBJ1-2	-	CASMGQPAYGYTF	TGTGCCAGTATGGGCCAGCCGGCCTATGGCTACACCTTC
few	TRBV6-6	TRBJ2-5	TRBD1	CASSGDRETQYF	TGTGCCAGCAGTGGGGACAGAGAGACCCAGTACTTC
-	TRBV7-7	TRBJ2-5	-	CASSLVPLRETQYF	TGTGCCAGCAGCTTAGTTCCTCTCCGGGAGACCCAGTACTTC
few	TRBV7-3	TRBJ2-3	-	CASSFWSATDTQYF	TGTGCCAGCAGCTTCTGGTCAGCCACAGATACGCAGTATTTT
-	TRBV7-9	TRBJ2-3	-	CASSPPYGASVITDTQYF	TGTGCCAGCAGCCCTCCGTACGGGGCCTCCGTAATCACAGATACGCAGTATTTT
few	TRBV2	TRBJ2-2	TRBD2	CASSELGGRASGELFF	TGTGCCAGCAGTGAATTGGGCGGGAGGGCCTCCGGGGAGCTGTTTTTT
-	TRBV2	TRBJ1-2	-	CASSDRGNYGYTF	TGTGCCAGCAGTGATAGGGGGAACTATGGCTACACCTTC
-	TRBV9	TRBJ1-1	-	CASSVVEGDTEAFF	TGTGCCAGCAGCGTAGTTGAGGGGGACACTGAAGCTTTCTTT
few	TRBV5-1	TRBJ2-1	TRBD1	CASSLGTGTGSPNEQFF	TGCGCCAGCAGCTTAGGAACCGGGACAGGGTCCCCAAATGAGCAGTTCTTC
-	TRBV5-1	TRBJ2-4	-	CASSLDSRNIQYF	TGCGCCAGCAGCTTGGATAGCAGAAACATTCAGTACTTC
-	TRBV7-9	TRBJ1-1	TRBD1	CASSLAGQGKQAFF	TGTGCCAGCAGCTTAGCGGGACAGGGAAAGCAAGCTTTCTTT
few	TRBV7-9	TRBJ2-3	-	CASSLEKVYF	TGTGCCAGCAGCTTAGAAAAAGTGTATTTT
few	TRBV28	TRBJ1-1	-	CASTLVSWGKAFF	TGTGCCAGCACCTTGGTGAGCTGGGGAAAAGCTTTCTTT
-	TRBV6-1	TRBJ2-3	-	CASSEASPRDTDTQYF	TGTGCCAGCAGTGAAGCGAGCCCCCGGGACACAGATACGCAGTATTTT